A selection of T cell receptor beta chains follows, all from one sample in a study of blood T cells in healthy people across ages. TCRdb recomputed calls from the 5' RACE reads with MiXCR, one row per CDR3 protein. The data hold roughly 1.6 million distinct CDR3 sequences, with 34% observed a single time. Material: blood. The origin of the receptors is a woman aged 30 to 39 in good health. CDR3s include the opening cysteine and the closing phenylalanine or tryptophan. A D gene is named only where the DNA matches it firmly. Clone sizes are given selectively: once, few, many, or a class where the clone is expanded.

CDR3aa,CDR3nt,d_gene,abundance,j_gene,v_gene
CASSPGGLGYNEQFF,TGTGCCAGCAGCCCCGGTGGGTTAGGGTACAATGAGCAGTTCTTC,NA,once,TRBJ2-1,TRBV11-2
CASSYSWHGLDEQFF,TGTGCCAGCAGTTACTCGTGGCACGGGCTGGATGAGCAGTTCTTC,NA,NA,TRBJ2-1,TRBV6-5
CASSKEGTTEEQYF,TGTGCCAGCAGCAAAGAGGGAACAACAGAGGAGCAGTACTTC,NA,NA,TRBJ2-5,TRBV21-1
CSAPGTSGRYNEQFF,TGCAGTGCCCCAGGGACTAGCGGGAGATACAATGAGCAGTTCTTC,TRBD2,NA,TRBJ2-1,TRBV20-1
CASRSGRVSNEQFF,TGTGCCAGCAGGAGCGGGAGGGTAAGCAATGAGCAGTTCTTC,TRBD2,few,TRBJ2-1,TRBV6-2/TRBV6-3
CASSFSSGRRETQYF,TGTGCCAGCAGCTTCTCTAGCGGGAGGCGGGAGACCCAGTACTTC,TRBD2,few,TRBJ2-5,TRBV5-5
CASSAGVTDTQYF,TGTGCCAGCAGTGCCGGGGTCACAGATACGCAGTATTTT,NA,few,TRBJ2-3,TRBV6-4
CASSQNQRGYNEQFF,TGTGCCAGCAGCCAAAATCAGCGGGGCTACAATGAGCAGTTCTTC,TRBD2,NA,TRBJ2-1,TRBV3-1
CASSPGGTRGADTQYF,TGTGCCAGCAGTCCGGGGGGGACTAGGGGGGCAGATACGCAGTATTTT,TRBD2,few,TRBJ2-3,TRBV25-1
CASSDGRSITSTDTQYF,TGTGCCAGCAGTGACGGGCGGTCCATCACTAGCACAGATACGCAGTATTTT,NA,NA,TRBJ2-3,TRBV6-1
CSAPAWGEKLFF,TGCAGTGCACCCGCCTGGGGGGAAAAACTGTTTTTT,NA,few,TRBJ1-4,TRBV20-1
CSALETGANEKLFF,TGCAGTGCTCTTGAGACAGGGGCTAATGAAAAACTGTTTTTT,TRBD1,few,TRBJ1-4,TRBV20-1
CASNEGTANYGYTF,TGCGCCAGTAACGAGGGCACGGCTAACTATGGCTACACCTTC,NA,NA,TRBJ1-2,TRBV5-1
CAWSPGSDQPQHF,TGTGCCTGGAGTCCAGGGAGCGATCAGCCCCAGCATTTT,NA,few,TRBJ1-5,TRBV30
CSTLDSGGVAKNIQYF,TGCAGTACCTTGGATAGCGGGGGTGTAGCCAAAAACATTCAGTACTTC,TRBD2,NA,TRBJ2-4,TRBV20-1
CASSPKSGFQDNEQFF,TGTGCCAGCTCTCCAAAAAGCGGGTTTCAGGACAATGAGCAGTTCTTC,NA,NA,TRBJ2-1,TRBV18
CASSSRTSGTADTQYF,TGCGCCAGCAGCTCCCGGACTAGCGGGACTGCGGATACGCAGTATTTT,TRBD2,few,TRBJ2-3,TRBV5-1
CASSLSVGQGSYEQYF,TGTGCCAGCAGTTTATCGGTCGGTCAGGGTTCCTACGAGCAGTACTTC,NA,few,TRBJ2-7,TRBV27
CASSSRLDTQYF,TGTGCCAGCAGTTCAAGGCTGGATACGCAGTATTTT,NA,many,TRBJ2-3,TRBV6-5
CASSDLGGGSPYEQYF,TGTGCCAGCAGTGACTTAGGAGGGGGCTCTCCCTACGAGCAGTACTTC,NA,few,TRBJ2-7,TRBV12-3/TRBV12-4
CACSRPSHEQYF,TGTGCCTGCAGCCGGCCTAGTCACGAGCAGTACTTC,NA,NA,TRBJ2-7,TRBV12-3/TRBV12-4
CSVGKAALNTEAFF,TGCAGCGTTGGCAAGGCAGCTTTGAACACTGAAGCTTTCTTT,NA,few,TRBJ1-1,TRBV29-1